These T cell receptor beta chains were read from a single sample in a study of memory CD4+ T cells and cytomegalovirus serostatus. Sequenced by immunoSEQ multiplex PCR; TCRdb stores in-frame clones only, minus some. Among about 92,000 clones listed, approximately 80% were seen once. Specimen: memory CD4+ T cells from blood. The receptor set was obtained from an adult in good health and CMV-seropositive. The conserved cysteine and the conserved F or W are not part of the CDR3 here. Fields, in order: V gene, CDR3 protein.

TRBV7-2 ASSLGSGAGIQY
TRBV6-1 ADGAGGSYEQY
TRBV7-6 ASSIRTGEGGELF
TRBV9 ASSAGLGRGKLF
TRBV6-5 ASSQRQLNTEAF
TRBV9 ASSGRTGGQGENQETQY
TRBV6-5 ASSYSRHTGELF
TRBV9 ASTRGLAGAGSNEQF
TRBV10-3 ASSSPLSSYGYT
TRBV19 ASSKQTTNEKLF
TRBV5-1 ASRPDTFSSGNTIY
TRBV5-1 ASSSRDNQETQY
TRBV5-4 ASSLGAPSGSRNTQY
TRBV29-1 SARSLNYGYT
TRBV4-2 ASSQSGRAGGPGETQY
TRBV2 ASSGQGGGGANVLT
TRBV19 ASSIPTSGYT
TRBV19 ASSTNRVGYT
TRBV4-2 ASSPSGGQGYQPQH
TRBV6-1 ASSDRHYGYT
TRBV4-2 ASSLTGGNTEAF
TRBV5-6 ASSLPWQGGYGYT
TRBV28 ASSSPATHRDYEQY
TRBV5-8 ASSLWGQPQH
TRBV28 ASRSTGISYEQY
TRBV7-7 ASSPGQTYTGELF
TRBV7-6 ASSGGDGRSTDTQY
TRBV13 ASSLGGWAGGPYEQY
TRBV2 ASRREQETQY
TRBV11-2 ASSKTHEQY
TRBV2 ASSEVAAQY
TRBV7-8 ASSSGQGQETQY
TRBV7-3 ASSQGQDQPQH
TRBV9 ASSVELAGGELF
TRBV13 ASSPTGFDLDEQF
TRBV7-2 ASSSEYEQY
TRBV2 ASSVVPANTGELF